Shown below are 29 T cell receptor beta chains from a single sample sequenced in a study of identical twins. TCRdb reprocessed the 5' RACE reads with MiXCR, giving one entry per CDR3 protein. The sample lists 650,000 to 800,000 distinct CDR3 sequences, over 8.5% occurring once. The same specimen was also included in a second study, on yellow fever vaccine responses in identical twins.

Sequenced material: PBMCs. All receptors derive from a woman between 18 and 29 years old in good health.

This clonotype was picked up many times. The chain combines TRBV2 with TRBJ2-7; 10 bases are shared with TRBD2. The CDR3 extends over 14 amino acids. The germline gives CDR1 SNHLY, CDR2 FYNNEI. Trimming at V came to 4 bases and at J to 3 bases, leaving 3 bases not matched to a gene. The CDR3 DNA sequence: TGTGCCAGCAGTGGGACTAGCGGTAGCTACGAGCAGTACTTC. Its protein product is CASSGTSGSYEQYF.

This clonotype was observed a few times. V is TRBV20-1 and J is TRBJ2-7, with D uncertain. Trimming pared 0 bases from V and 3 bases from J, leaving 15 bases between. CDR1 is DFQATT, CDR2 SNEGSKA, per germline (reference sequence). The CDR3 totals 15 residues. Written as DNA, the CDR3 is TGCAGTGCTAGAGATCCAAGGACGGTCGTCTACGAGCAGTACTTC. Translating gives CSARDPRTVVYEQYF.

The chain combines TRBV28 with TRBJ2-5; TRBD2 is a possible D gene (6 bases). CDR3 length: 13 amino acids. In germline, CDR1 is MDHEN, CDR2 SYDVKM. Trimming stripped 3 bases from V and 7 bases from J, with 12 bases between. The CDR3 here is CASSFRLVGTQYF. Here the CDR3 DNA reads TGTGCCAGCAGTTTCCGACTAGTTGGGACCCAGTACTTC.

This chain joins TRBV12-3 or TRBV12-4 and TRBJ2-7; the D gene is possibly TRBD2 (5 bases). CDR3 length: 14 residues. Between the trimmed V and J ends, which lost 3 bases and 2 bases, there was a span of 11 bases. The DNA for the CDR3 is TGTGCCAGCAGTTTCTACGCGGGTACCTACGAGCAGTACTTC. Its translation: CASSFYAGTYEQYF.

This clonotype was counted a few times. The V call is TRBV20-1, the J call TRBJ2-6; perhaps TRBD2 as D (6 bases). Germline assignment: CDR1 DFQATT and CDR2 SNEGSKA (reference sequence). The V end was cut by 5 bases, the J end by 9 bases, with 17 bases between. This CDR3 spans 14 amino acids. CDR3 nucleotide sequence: TGCAGTGCTTCTCGCGGGGAAAAAGGCAACGTCCTGACTTTC. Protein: CSASRGEKGNVLTF.

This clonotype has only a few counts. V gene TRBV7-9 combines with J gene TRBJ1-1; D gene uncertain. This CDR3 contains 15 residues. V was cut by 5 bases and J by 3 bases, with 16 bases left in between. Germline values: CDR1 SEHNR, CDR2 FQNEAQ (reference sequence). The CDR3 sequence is CASSTLEGGYTEAFF. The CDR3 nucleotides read TGTGCCAGCAGCACCCTAGAGGGCGGGTACACTGAAGCTTTCTTT. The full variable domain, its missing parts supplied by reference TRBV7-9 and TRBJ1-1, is DTGVSQNPRHKITKRGQNVTFRCDPISEHNRLYWYRQTLGQGPEFLTYFQNEAQLEKSRLLSDRFSAERPKGSFSTLEIQRTEQGDSAMYLCASSTLEGGYTEAFFGQGTRLTVV.

Here the CDR3 reads CASSLGPSLGGYGYTF. In DNA form, the CDR3 reads TGTGCCAGCAGTTTAGGCCCATCCTTAGGAGGCTATGGCTACACCTTC. V gene TRBV28 combines with J gene TRBJ1-2; D gene uncertain. The CDR3 covers 16 residues. Per germline, CDR1 MDHEN and CDR2 SYDVKM. Trimming pared 2 bases from V and 4 bases from J, leaving 17 bases between.

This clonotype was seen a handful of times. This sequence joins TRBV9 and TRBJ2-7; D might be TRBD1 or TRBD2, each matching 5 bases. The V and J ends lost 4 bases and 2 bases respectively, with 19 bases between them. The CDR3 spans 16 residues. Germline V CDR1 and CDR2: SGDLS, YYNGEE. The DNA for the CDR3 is TGTGCCAGCAGCCCCCGGGGCGGCTTTGAGGCCTACGAGCAGTACTTC. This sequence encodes CASSPRGGFEAYEQYF. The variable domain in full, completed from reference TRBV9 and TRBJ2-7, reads DSGVTQTPKHLITATGQRVTLRCSPRSGDLSVYWYQQSLDQGLQFLIQYYNGEERAKGNILERFSAQQFPDLHSELNLSSLELGDSALYFCASSPRGGFEAYEQYFGPGTRLTVT.

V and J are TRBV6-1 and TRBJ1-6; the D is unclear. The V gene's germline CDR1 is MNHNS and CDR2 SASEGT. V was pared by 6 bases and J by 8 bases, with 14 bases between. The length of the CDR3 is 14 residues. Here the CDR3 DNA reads TGTGCCAGCAGCGCCACATCGGGCCATTCACCCCTCCACTTT. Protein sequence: CASSATSGHSPLHF.

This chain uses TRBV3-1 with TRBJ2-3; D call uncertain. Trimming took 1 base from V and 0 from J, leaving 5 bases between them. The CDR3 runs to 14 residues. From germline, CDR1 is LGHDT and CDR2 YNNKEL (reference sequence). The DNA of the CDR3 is TGTGCCAGCAGCCAAGCAGCTAGCACAGATACGCAGTATTTT. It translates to CASSQAASTDTQYF.

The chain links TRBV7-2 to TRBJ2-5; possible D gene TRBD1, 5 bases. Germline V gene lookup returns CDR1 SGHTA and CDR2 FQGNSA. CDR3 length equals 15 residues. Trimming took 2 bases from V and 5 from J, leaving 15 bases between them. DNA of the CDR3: TGTGCCAGCAGCTTACATCCAGGGTCTCTGGAGACCCAGTACTTC. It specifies CASSLHPGSLETQYF.

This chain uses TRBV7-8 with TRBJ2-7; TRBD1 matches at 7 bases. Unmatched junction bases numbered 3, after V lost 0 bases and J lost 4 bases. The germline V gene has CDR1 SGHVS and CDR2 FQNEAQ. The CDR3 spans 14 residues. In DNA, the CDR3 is TGTGCCAGCAGCTTAGCGACAGGGTTTTACGAGCAGTACTTC. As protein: CASSLATGFYEQYF.

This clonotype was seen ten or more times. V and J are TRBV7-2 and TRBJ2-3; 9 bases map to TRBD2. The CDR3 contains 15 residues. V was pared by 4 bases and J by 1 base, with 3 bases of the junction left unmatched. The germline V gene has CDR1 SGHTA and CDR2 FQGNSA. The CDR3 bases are TGTGCCAGCAGCTCTATAGCGGGGGGCACAGATACGCAGTATTTT. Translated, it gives CASSSIAGGTDTQYF. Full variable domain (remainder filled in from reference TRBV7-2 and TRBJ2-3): GAGVSQSPSNKVTEKGKDVELRCDPISGHTALYWYRQSLGQGLEFLIYFQGNSAPDKSGLPSDRFSAERTGGSVSTLTIQRTQQEDSAVYLCASSSIAGGTDTQYFGPGTRLTVL.

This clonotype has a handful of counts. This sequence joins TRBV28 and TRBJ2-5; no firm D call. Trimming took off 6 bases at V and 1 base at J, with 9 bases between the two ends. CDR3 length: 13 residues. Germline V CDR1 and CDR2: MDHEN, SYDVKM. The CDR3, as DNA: TGTGCCAGCAGAGAGCGAGCCCAAGAGACCCAGTACTTC. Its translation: CASRERAQETQYF.

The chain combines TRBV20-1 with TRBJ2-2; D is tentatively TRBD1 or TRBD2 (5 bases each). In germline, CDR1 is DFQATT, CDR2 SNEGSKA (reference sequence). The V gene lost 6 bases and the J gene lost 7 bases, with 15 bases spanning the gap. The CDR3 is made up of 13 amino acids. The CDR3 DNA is TGCAGTGCCGTCACTGGGGGTAACGGGGAGCTGTTTTTT. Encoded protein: CSAVTGGNGELFF.

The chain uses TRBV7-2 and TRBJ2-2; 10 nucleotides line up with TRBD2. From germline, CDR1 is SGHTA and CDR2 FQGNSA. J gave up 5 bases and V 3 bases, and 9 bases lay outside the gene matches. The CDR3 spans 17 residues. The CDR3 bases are TGTGCCAGCAGCTTGGGGCTACTAGCGGGAACAACCGGGGAGCTGTTTTTT. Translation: CASSLGLLAGTTGELFF. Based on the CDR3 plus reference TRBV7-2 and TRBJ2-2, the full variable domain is GAGVSQSPSNKVTEKGKDVELRCDPISGHTALYWYRQSLGQGLEFLIYFQGNSAPDKSGLPSDRFSAERTGGSVSTLTIQRTQQEDSAVYLCASSLGLLAGTTGELFFGEGSRLTVL.

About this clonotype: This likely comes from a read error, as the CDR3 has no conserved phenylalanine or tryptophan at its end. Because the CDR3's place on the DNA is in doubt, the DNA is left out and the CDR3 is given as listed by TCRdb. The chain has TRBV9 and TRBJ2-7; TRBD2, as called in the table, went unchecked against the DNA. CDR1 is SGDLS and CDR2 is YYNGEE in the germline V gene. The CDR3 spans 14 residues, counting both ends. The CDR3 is CASSVEGGTECVVS.

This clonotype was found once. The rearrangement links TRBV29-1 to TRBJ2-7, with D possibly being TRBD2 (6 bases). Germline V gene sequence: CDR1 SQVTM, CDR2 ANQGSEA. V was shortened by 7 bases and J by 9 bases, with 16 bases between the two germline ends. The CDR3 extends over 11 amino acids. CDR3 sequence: CSGTGGDGQYF. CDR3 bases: TGCAGCGGGACCGGGGGAGACGGGCAGTACTTC.

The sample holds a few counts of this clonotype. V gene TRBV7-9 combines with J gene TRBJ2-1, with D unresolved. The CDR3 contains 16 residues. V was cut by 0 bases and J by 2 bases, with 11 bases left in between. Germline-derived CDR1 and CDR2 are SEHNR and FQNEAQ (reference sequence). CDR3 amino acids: CASSLAGEGTYNEQFF. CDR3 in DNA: TGTGCCAGCAGCTTAGCGGGTGAAGGGACCTACAATGAGCAGTTCTTC.

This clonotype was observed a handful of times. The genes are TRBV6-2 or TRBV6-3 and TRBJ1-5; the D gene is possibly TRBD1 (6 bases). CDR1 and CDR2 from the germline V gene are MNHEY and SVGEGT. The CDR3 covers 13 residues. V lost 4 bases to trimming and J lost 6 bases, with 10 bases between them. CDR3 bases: TGTGCCAGCAGTTTTCAGGGGCGTCAGCCCCAGCATTTT. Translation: CASSFQGRQPQHF.

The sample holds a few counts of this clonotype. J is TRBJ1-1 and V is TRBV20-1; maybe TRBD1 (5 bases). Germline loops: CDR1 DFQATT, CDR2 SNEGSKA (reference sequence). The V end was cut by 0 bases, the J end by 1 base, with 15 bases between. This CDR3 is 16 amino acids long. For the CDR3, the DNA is TGCAGTGCTAGAGATATCCCGGGACCATCGAACACTGAAGCTTTCTTT. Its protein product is CSARDIPGPSNTEAFF.

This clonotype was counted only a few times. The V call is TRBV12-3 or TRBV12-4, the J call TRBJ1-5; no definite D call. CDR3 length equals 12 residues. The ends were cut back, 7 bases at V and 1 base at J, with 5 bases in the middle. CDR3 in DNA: TGTGCCAGCACTATAAGCAATCAGCCCCAGCATTTT. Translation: CASTISNQPQHF.

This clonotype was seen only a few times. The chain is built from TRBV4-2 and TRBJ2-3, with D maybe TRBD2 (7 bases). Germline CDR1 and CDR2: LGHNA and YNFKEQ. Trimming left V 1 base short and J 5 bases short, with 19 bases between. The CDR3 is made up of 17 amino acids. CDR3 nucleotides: TGTGCCAGCAGCCAAGTAGGGGGAGGGCCTGTTTTAGATACGCAGTATTTT. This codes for CASSQVGGGPVLDTQYF.

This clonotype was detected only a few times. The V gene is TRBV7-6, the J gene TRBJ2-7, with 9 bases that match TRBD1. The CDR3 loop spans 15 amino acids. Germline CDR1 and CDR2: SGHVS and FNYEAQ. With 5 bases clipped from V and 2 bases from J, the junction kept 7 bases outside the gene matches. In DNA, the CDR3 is TGTGCCAGCAGCCACACTAGGACAGGGGCCTACGAGCAGTACTTC. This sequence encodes CASSHTRTGAYEQYF.

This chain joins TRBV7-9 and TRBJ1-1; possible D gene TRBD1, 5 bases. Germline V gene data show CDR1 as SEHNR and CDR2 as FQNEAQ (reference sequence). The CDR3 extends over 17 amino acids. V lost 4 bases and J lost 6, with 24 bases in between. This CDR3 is CASSSQRGPQVKAEAFF. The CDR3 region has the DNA TGTGCCAGCAGCTCCCAAAGGGGACCACAGGTGAAGGCTGAAGCTTTCTTT.

Here the CDR3 DNA reads TGCAGTGCTAACGTTCGAGGCGGGACAGAAGCTTTCTTT. Its translation: CSANVRGGTEAFF. J is TRBJ1-1 and V is TRBV20-1; the D gene is possibly TRBD1 (6 bases). CDR3 length: 13 amino acids. Germline-derived CDR1 and CDR2 are DFQATT and SNEGSKA (reference sequence). V shed 4 bases and J shed 8 bases, with 17 bases lying between them.

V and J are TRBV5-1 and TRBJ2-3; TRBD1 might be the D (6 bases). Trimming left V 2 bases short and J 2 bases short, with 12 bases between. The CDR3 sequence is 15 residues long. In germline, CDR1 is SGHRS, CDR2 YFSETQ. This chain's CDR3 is CASSFFRGDTDTQYF. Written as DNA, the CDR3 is TGCGCCAGCAGCTTTTTCAGGGGCGACACAGATACGCAGTATTTT. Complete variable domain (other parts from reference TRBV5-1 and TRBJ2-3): KAGVTQTPRYLIKTRGQQVTLSCSPISGHRSVSWYQQTPGQGLQFLFEYFSETQRNKGNFPGRFSGRQFSNSRSEMNVSTLELGDSALYLCASSFFRGDTDTQYFGPGTRLTVL.

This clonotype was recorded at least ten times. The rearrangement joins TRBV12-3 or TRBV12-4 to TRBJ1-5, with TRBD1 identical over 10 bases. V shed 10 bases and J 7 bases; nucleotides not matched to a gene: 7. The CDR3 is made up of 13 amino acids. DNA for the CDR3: TGTGCCACCTCGCTGGGACAGGGGCAGCCCCAGCATTTT. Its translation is CATSLGQGQPQHF.

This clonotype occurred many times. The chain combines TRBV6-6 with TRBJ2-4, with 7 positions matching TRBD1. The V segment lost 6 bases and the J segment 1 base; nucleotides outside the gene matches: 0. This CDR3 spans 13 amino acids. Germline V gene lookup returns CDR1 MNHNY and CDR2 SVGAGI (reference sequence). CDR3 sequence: CASRTGAKNIQYF. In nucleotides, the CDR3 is TGTGCCAGCAGGACAGGGGCCAAAAACATTCAGTACTTC.